What follows is one T cell receptor (beta chain) and its context. Its antigen is as yet unknown. This specimen belongs to a study of a mutant IDH1 vaccine in newly diagnosed glioma. Time point specified: week 11, during vaccination. It was 300 ug of mutant IDH1 20-mer peptide that made up each vaccine dose, given with topical imiquimod. Assay used: immunoSEQ multiplex PCR; TCRdb lists only in-frame clones, some missing. This sample has roughly 110,000 clones, with 85% to 90% found just once. V shed 2 bases and J 7 bases; nucleotides not matched to a gene: 12. The V gene's germline CDR1 is ENHRY and CDR2 SYGVKD. The CDR3 covers 17 residues.

This rearrangement joins TRBV10-3 to TRBJ2-1; 9 nucleotides match TRBD2. Here the sequenced sample was PBMCs, taken from a glioma patient whose treatment included an IDH1 peptide vaccine. The receptor comes from a woman aged 45-60 years with glioma. The CDR3 is CAISEHVAGAGGNEQFF. The CDR3, as DNA: TGTGCCATCAGTGAGCACGTAGCGGGAGCAGGTGGGAATGAGCAGTTCTTC.